This T cell receptor beta chain was recorded in a study of blood T cells in healthy people across ages. The V end lost 5 bases, the J end lost 4 bases, and 14 bases lay between the germline ends. CDR1 SGHTA and CDR2 FQGNSA come from the germline V gene. The CDR3 contains 14 residues. This clonotype appeared many times. With a J-beta primer mix and a sample-barcoded 5' primer, a second PCR ran about 7 to 12 cycles. TCRdb passed the 5' RACE reads through MiXCR, listing each CDR3 protein once. The repertoire has some 1,800,000 distinct CDR3 sequences, approximately 40% of them found once; the top ten carry around 23%.

The rearrangement links TRBV7-2 to TRBJ1-2; D is unresolved. The sample comprised blood. The receptor was isolated from a human donor in good health. CDR3 sequence (DNA): TGTGCCAGCAGCCCGAGGGTGTCTTCCTATGGCTACACCTTC. Translated: CASSPRVSSYGYTF.